This T cell receptor (beta chain) was profiled in a study of regulatory T cells in long-lasting Graves disease. Building of the TCR beta libraries involved iRepertoire HTBI primers and Arm-PCR of CDR3 regions. Using its own MiXCR run on the multiplex PCR reads, TCRdb lists one record per CDR3 protein. The sample shows about 470,000 distinct CDR3 sequences, 15% to 20% of them seen only once. Time point reported: newly diagnosed GD, antithyroid drugs for less than 3 months. PBMC-extracted RNA yielded the TCR library. This clonotype has more than one count but fewer than ten. The CDR3 extends over 14 amino acids. With 0 bases removed from V and 4 bases from J, the gap between germline ends came to 8 bases. The germline gives CDR1 MNHEY, CDR2 SVGAGI. The sample also formed part of further work on T cells in Graves' hyperthyroidism and ophthalmopathy.

V usage is TRBV6-5 and J usage is TRBJ2-3; D is undetermined. This TCR came from a man between 35 and 55 years old with Graves disease. Source: peripheral blood mononuclear cells (PBMCs), taken at new diagnosis, from a patient treated with antithyroid drugs. CDR3 DNA: TGTGCCAGCAGTTACTCTCTAGTGGCAGATACGCAGTATTTT. This gives the protein CASSYSLVADTQYF.